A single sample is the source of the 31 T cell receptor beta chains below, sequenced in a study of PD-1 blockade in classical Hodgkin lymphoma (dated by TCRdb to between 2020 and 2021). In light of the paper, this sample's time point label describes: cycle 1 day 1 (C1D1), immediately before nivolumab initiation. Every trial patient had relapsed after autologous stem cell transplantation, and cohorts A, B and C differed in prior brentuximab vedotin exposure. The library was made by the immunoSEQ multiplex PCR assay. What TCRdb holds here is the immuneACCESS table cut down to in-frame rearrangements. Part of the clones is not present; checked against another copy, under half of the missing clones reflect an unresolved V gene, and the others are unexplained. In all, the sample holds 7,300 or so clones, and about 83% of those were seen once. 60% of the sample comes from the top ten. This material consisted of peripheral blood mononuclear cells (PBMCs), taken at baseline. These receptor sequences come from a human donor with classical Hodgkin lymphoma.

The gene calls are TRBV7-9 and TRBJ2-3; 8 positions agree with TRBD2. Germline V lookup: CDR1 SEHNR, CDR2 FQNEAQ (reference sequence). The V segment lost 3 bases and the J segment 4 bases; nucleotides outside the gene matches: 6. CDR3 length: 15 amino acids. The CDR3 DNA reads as TGTGCCAGCAGCTTCTGGCGGGAGGAGGCAGATACGCAGTATTTT. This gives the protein CASSFWREEADTQYF.

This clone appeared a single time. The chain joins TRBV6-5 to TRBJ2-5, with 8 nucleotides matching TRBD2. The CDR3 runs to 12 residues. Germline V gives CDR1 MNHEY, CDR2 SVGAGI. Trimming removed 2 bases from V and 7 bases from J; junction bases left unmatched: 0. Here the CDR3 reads CASSYRGGTQYF. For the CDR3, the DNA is TGTGCCAGCAGTTACCGGGGGGGGACCCAGTACTTC.

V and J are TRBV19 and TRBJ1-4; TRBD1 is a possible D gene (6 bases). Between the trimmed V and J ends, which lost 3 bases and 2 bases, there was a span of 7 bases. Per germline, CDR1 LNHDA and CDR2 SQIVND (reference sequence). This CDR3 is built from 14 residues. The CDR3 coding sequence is TGTGCCAGTAGTATTGGACAGACTAATGAAAAACTGTTTTTT. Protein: CASSIGQTNEKLFF.

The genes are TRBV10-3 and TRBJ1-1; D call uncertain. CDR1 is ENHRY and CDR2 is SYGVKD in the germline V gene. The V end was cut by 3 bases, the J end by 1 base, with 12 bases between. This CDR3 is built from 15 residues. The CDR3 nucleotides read TGTGCCATCAGTGAATACCCCTATACGAACACTGAAGCTTTCTTT. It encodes CAISEYPYTNTEAFF.

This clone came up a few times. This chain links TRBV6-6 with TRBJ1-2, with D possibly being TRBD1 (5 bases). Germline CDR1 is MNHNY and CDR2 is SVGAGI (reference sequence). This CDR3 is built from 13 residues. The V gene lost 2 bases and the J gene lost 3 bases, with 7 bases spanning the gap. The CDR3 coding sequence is TGTGCCAGCAGTTACGGGGGGGACTATGGCTACACCTTC. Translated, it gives CASSYGGDYGYTF.

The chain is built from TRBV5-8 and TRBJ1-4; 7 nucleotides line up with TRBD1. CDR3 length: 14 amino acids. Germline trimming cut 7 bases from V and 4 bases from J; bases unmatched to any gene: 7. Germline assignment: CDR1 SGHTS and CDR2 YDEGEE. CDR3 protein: CASRLGQLNEKLFF. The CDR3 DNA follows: TGTGCCAGCCGGTTGGGACAGCTTAATGAAAAACTGTTTTTT.

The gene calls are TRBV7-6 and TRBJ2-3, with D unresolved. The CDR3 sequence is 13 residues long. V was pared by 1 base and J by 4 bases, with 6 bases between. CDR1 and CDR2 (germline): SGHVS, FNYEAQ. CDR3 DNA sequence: TGTGCCAGCAGCTTAGGCAGTGCAGATACGCAGTATTTT. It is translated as CASSLGSADTQYF.

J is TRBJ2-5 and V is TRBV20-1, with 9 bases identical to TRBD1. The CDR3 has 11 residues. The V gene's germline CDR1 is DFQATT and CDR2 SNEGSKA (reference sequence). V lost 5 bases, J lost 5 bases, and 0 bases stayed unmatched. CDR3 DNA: TGCAGTGCTGGACAGGGGGAGACCCAGTACTTC. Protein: CSAGQGETQYF.

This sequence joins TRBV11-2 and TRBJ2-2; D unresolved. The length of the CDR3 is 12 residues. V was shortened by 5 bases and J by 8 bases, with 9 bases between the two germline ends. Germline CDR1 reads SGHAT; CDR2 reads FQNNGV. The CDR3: CASSKWAGELFF. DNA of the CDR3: TGTGCCAGCAGCAAATGGGCAGGGGAGCTGTTTTTT.

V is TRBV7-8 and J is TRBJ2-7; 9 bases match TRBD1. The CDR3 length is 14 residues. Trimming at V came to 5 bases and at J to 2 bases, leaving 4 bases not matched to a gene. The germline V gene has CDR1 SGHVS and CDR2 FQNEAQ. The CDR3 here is CASSTRTGAYEQYF. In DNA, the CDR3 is TGTGCCAGCAGCACCAGGACAGGGGCCTACGAGCAGTACTTC.

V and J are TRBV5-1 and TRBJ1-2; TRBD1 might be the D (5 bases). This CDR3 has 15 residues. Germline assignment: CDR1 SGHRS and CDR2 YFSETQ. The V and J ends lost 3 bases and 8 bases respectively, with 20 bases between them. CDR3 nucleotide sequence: TGCGCCAGCAGCTCGGGACGGTCCCCTTCTATGGGCTACACCTTC. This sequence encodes CASSSGRSPSMGYTF.

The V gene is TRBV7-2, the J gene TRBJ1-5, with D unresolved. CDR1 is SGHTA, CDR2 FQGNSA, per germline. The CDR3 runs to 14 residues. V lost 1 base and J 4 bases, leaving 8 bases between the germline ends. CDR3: CASSLGSLNQPQHF. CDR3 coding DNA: TGTGCCAGCAGCTTAGGGTCCCTTAATCAGCCCCAGCATTTT.

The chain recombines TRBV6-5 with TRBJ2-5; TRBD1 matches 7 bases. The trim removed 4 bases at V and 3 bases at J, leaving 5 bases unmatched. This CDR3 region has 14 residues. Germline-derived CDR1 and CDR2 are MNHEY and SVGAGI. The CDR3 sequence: CASSFRQGKETQYF. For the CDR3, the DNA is TGTGCCAGCAGTTTTCGACAGGGTAAAGAGACCCAGTACTTC.

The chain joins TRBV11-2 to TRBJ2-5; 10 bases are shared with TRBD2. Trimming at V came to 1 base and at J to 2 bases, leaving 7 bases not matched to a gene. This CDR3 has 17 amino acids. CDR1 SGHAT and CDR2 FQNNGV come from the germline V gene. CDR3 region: CASSLGGSGGFQETQYF. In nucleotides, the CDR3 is TGTGCCAGCAGCTTAGGGGGTAGCGGGGGGTTTCAAGAGACCCAGTACTTC.

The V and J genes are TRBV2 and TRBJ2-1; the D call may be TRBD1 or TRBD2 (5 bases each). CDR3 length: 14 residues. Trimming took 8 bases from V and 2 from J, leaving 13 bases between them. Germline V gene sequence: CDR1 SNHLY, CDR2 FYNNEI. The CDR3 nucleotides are TGTGCCAGCGTAGGGACCTCTACCTACAATGAGCAGTTCTTC. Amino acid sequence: CASVGTSTYNEQFF.

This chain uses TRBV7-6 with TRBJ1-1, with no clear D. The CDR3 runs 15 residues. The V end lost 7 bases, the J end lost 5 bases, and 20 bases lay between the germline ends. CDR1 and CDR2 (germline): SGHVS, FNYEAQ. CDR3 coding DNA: TGTGCCAGCACCCTCGACTCCTATTTCGGGACTGAAGCTTTCTTT. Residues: CASTLDSYFGTEAFF.

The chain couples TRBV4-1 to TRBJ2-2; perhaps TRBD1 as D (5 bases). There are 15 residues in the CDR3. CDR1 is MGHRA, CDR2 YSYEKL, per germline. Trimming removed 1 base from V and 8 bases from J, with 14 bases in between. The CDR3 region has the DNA TGCGCCAGCAGCCAAGCATGGGCAGGGCGTGGGGAGCTGTTTTTT. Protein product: CASSQAWAGRGELFF.

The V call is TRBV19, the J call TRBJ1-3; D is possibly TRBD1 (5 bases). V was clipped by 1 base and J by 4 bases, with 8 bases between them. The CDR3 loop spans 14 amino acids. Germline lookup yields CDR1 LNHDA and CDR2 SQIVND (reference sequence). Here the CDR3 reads CASSIAGGGNTIYF. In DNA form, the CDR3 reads TGTGCCAGTAGTATAGCCGGGGGAGGAAACACCATATATTTT.

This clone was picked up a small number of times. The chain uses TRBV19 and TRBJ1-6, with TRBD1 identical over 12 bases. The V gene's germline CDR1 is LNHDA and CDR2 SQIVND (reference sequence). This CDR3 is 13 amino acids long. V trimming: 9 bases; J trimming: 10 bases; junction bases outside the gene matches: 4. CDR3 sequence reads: CASAGTGGSPLHF. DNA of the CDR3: TGTGCCAGCGCCGGGACAGGGGGCTCACCCCTCCACTTT.

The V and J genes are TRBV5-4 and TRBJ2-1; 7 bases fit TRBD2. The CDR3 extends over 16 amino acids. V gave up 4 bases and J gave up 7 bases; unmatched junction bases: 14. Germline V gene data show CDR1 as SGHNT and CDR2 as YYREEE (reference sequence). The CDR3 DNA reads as TGTGCCAGCAGCACCAATTTTGCCGGGACTACGAATGAGCAGTTCTTC. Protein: CASSTNFAGTTNEQFF.

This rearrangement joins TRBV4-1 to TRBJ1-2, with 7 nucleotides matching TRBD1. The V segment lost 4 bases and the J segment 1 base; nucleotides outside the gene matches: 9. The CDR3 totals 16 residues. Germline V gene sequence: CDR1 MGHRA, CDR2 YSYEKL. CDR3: CASSRVQGRGNYGYTF. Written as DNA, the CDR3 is TGCGCCAGCAGCCGAGTACAGGGGCGAGGTAACTATGGCTACACCTTC.

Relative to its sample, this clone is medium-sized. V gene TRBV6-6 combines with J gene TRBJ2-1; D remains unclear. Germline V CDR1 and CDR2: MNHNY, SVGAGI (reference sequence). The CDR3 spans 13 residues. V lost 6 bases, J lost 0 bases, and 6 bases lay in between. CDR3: CASRGISYNEQFF. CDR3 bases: TGTGCCAGCAGAGGGATCTCCTACAATGAGCAGTTCTTC.

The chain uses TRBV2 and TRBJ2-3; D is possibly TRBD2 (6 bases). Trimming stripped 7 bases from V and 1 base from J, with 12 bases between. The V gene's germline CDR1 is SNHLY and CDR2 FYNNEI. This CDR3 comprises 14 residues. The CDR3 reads CASNGGIRTDTQYF. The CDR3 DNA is TGTGCCAGCAACGGGGGTATACGCACAGATACGCAGTATTTT.

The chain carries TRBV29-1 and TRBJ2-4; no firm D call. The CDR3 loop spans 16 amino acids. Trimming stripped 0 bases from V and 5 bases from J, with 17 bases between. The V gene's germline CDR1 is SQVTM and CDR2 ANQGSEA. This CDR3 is CSVEEKTFERQNIQYF. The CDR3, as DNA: TGCAGCGTTGAAGAGAAAACTTTCGAACGCCAAAACATTCAGTACTTC.

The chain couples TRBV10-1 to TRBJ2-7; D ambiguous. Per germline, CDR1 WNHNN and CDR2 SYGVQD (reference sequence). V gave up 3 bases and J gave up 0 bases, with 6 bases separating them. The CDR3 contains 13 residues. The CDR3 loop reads CASSDRSSYEQYF. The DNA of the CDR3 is TGCGCCAGCAGTGACAGGAGCTCCTACGAGCAGTACTTC.

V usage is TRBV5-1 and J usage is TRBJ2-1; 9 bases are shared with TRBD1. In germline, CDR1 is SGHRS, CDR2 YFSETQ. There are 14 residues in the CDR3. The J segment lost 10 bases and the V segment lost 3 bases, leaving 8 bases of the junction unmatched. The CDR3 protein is CASSSRTGEREQFF. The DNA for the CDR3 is TGCGCCAGCAGCTCGAGGACAGGGGAGAGGGAGCAGTTCTTC.

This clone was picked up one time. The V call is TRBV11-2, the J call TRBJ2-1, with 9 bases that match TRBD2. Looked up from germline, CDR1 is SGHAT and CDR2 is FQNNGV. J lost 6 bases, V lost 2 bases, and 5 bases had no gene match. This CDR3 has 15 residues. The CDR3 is CASSLRREGGNEQFF. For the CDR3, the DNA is TGTGCCAGCAGCTTAAGGCGGGAGGGCGGCAATGAGCAGTTCTTC.

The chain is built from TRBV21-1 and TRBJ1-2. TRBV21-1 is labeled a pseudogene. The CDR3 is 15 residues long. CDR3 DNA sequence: TGTGCCAGCAGCCCCCGGGGACGGCTTATCTATGGCTACACCTTC. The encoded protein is CASSPRGRLIYGYTF.

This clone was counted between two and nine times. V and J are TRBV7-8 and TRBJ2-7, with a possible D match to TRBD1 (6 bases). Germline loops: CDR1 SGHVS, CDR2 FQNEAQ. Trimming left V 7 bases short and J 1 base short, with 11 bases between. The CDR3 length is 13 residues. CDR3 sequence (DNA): TGTGCCAGCAACACAGGGCGATCCTACGAGCAGTACTTC. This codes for CASNTGRSYEQYF.

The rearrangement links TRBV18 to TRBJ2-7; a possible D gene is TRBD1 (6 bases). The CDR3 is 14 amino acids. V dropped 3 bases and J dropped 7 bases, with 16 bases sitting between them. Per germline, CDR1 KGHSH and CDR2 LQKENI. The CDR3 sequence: CASSPGQGPFEQYF. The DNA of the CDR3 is TGTGCCAGCTCACCGGGACAAGGGCCTTTTGAGCAGTACTTC.

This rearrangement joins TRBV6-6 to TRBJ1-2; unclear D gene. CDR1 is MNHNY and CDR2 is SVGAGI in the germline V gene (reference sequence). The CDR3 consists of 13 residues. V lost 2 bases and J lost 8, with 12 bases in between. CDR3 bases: TGTGCCAGCAGTTACGGAGACCTCGGCGGCTACACCTTC. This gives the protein CASSYGDLGGYTF.